This entry lists 31 T cell receptor beta chains sequenced from one sample in a study of cytomegalovirus exposure and HLA in healthy donors. It was with 60 Vbeta and 13 Jbeta primers that the PCR ran. Clones were read by immunoSEQ multiplex PCR, and TCRdb kept only the in-frame ones, dropping some. The sample holds 140,000 to 150,000 clones, approximately 80% seen once. Source material: PBMCs. All receptors derive from a man in his forties or fifties in good health and CMV-seronegative.

The chain recombines TRBV29-1 with TRBJ2-5; the match to TRBD2 covers 7 bases. Germline V gene lookup returns CDR1 SQVTM and CDR2 ANQGSEA. This CDR3 is built from 13 residues. V trimming: 1 base; J trimming: 5 bases; junction bases outside the gene matches: 4. The CDR3 DNA reads as TGCAGCGTTGAAGTGCGGGAGCTGGAGACCCAGTACTTC. Translating it yields CSVEVRELETQYF.

The chain couples TRBV11-2 to TRBJ2-5; 12 bases are a match to TRBD2. Germline V gives CDR1 SGHAT, CDR2 FQNNGV. The CDR3 extends over 16 amino acids. The trim removed 3 bases at V and 3 bases at J, leaving 5 bases unmatched. CDR3 region: CASSFGLAGGEETQYF. CDR3 bases: TGTGCCAGCAGCTTCGGGCTAGCGGGAGGGGAAGAGACCCAGTACTTC.

A single count supports this clone. The J gene is TRBJ1-1, the V gene TRBV5-4, with D possibly matching TRBD1 (6 bases). Germline V gene data show CDR1 as SGHNT and CDR2 as YYREEE (reference sequence). The V end was cut by 4 bases, the J end by 1 base, with 11 bases between. The CDR3 runs 14 residues. The CDR3 DNA sequence: TGTGCCAGCAGCCACAGGGAACAGAACACTGAAGCTTTCTTT. This translates into CASSHREQNTEAFF.

V and J are TRBV30 and TRBJ1-6, with 10 bases lining up with TRBD1. The CDR3 is 15 residues long. Unmatched junction bases numbered 3, after V lost 1 base and J lost 6 bases. Per the germline V gene, CDR1 is GTSNPN and CDR2 is SVGIG (reference sequence). CDR3 amino acids: CAWSGQGAFNSPLHF. The CDR3 DNA follows: TGTGCCTGGAGTGGACAGGGGGCCTTTAATTCACCCCTCCACTTT.

This clone appeared once. One end of the junction is discordant with germline, which a read error may explain. The chain combines TRBV11-2 with TRBJ2-1; D uncertain. The germline V gene encodes CDR1 SGHAT and CDR2 FQNNGV. The CDR3 runs 18 residues. The CDR3 DNA reads TGCGCCAGCAGCTTACTTAATTTCGGCTTAGCCACCAACAATGAGCAGTTCTTC. It specifies CASSLLNFGLATNNEQFF.

This clone was seen a handful of times. The chain recombines TRBV10-1 with TRBJ2-7, with 9 bases that match TRBD1. V dropped 7 bases and J dropped 2; count of bases not matched to a gene: 9. The CDR3 sequence is 15 residues long. Germline CDR1 WNHNN, CDR2 SYGVQD (reference sequence). CDR3 in DNA: TGCGCCAGCACCCCCCGGGGACAGGGAACCTACGAGCAGTACTTC. Amino acids: CASTPRGQGTYEQYF.

This chain uses TRBV6-1 with TRBJ2-5, with no clear D. With 3 bases removed from V and 1 base from J, the gap between germline ends came to 12 bases. CDR3 length equals 15 residues. Germline V gives CDR1 MNHNS, CDR2 SASEGT. The CDR3 DNA reads as TGTGCCAGCAGTGACCCCCCCCGGTCCCAAGAGACCCAGTACTTC. As protein: CASSDPPRSQETQYF.

The chain links TRBV7-8 to TRBJ1-5, with D hard to call. This CDR3 has 15 residues. V lost 2 bases, J lost 0 bases, and 8 bases lay in between. Germline CDR1 SGHVS, CDR2 FQNEAQ. As DNA, the CDR3 is TGTGCCAGCAGCTTACTTCAGTATAGCAATCAGCCCCAGCATTTT. It specifies CASSLLQYSNQPQHF.

This clone is a singleton in its sample. This chain links TRBV27 with TRBJ1-1, with a possible D match to TRBD1 (6 bases). Trimming removed 4 bases from V and 7 bases from J, with 22 bases in between. This CDR3 contains 16 residues. Germline loops: CDR1 MNHEY, CDR2 SMNVEV (reference sequence). The CDR3 nucleotides read TGTGCCAGCAGTTCACTAGAGGTTCAGGGGCATGGTGAAGCTTTCTTT. Its translation is CASSSLEVQGHGEAFF.

In its sample, this clone was seen a few times. This sequence joins TRBV5-4 and TRBJ2-2, with a weak D call TRBD2 (5 bases). Germline CDR1 is SGHNT and CDR2 is YYREEE (reference sequence). CDR3 length: 15 amino acids. The germline V and J ends were trimmed by 2 bases and 3 bases, with 11 bases remaining between them. The CDR3 DNA is TGTGCCAGCAGCTTCGAACTAGGAGACACCGGGGAGCTGTTTTTT. Its translation is CASSFELGDTGELFF.

V and J are TRBV9 and TRBJ1-2; 9 bases match TRBD1. Germline assignment: CDR1 SGDLS and CDR2 YYNGEE. V lost 5 bases to trimming and J lost 5 bases; unmatched junction nucleotides: 4. This CDR3 contains 13 residues. CDR3 DNA sequence: TGTGCCAGCAGGCGGACAGGGGTATATGGCTACACCTTC. It specifies CASRRTGVYGYTF.

The chain carries TRBV27 and TRBJ1-6; the D gene is possibly TRBD1 (5 bases). Trimming stripped 5 bases from V and 7 bases from J, with 18 bases between. This CDR3 has 16 residues. Germline-derived CDR1 and CDR2 are MNHEY and SMNVEV (reference sequence). As DNA, the CDR3 is TGTGCCAGCAGTCCATATGGGGGGGAACCCAATTCACCCCTCCACTTT. Amino acids: CASSPYGGEPNSPLHF.

The rearrangement links TRBV2 to TRBJ1-1, with 9 bases aligning to TRBD1. The germline V gene encodes CDR1 SNHLY and CDR2 FYNNEI. This CDR3 spans 14 amino acids. With V trimmed by 7 bases and J by 6 bases, 9 bases remained unmatched. CDR3 region: CASNRGQGLAEAFF. CDR3 nucleotide sequence: TGTGCCAGCAACCGGGGACAGGGATTGGCTGAAGCTTTCTTT.

The chain is built from TRBV4-2 and TRBJ2-2, with 7 bases identical to TRBD2. This CDR3 has 16 amino acids. Germline CDR1 is LGHNA and CDR2 is YNFKEQ. J lost 2 bases, V lost 4 bases, and 7 bases had no gene match. The CDR3 loop reads CASSPREGINTGELFF. The CDR3 nucleotides are TGTGCCAGCAGCCCTAGGGAGGGGATTAACACCGGGGAGCTGTTTTTT.

This clone has a single count. The chain is built from TRBV6-5 and TRBJ1-5, with TRBD1 identical over 10 bases. V trimming: 7 bases; J trimming: 2 bases; junction bases outside the gene matches: 2. Looked up from germline, CDR1 is MNHEY and CDR2 is SVGAGI. The CDR3 covers 14 residues. CDR3 sequence: CASIGTGGNQPQHF. Here the CDR3 DNA reads TGTGCCAGCATAGGGACAGGGGGCAATCAGCCCCAGCATTTT.

The CDR3 spells CALGPGVSTDTQYF. The DNA for the CDR3 is TGTGCCCTCGGGCCGGGAGTAAGCACAGATACGCAGTATTTT. The chain has TRBV11-2 and TRBJ2-3; D possibly corresponds to TRBD2 (6 bases). V shed 11 bases and J shed 0 bases, with 15 bases lying between them. In germline, CDR1 is SGHAT, CDR2 FQNNGV. The CDR3 covers 14 residues. The full variable domain, with the rest looked up from reference TRBV11-2 and TRBJ2-3, is EAGVAQSPRYKIIEKRQSVAFWCNPISGHATLYWYQQILGQGPKLLIQFQNNGVVDDSQLPKDRFSAERLKGVDSTLKIQPAKLEDSAVYLCALGPGVSTDTQYFGPGTRLTVL.

The chain employs TRBV2 and TRBJ1-6; weak D call: TRBD1 (6 bases). CDR3 length equals 14 residues. Germline assignment: CDR1 SNHLY and CDR2 FYNNEI. V was clipped by 2 bases and J by 9 bases, with 11 bases between them. This CDR3 is CASSETGLGSPLHF. As DNA, the CDR3 is TGTGCCAGCAGTGAAACAGGGCTGGGTTCACCCCTCCACTTT.

J is TRBJ2-3 and V is TRBV7-9, with a tentative D call TRBD1 (6 bases). V lost 1 base and J 2 bases, leaving 19 bases between the germline ends. The length of the CDR3 is 18 residues. CDR1 is SEHNR and CDR2 is FQNEAQ in the germline V gene (reference sequence). The CDR3 region is CASSLGTALEGYTDTQYF. The CDR3 DNA is TGTGCCAGCAGCTTAGGGACAGCCCTTGAAGGATACACAGATACGCAGTATTTT.

The V gene is TRBV4-1, the J gene TRBJ1-4, with a possible D match to TRBD1 (5 bases). Germline CDR1 is MGHRA and CDR2 is YSYEKL. Trimming removed 0 bases from V and 5 bases from J, with 10 bases in between. This CDR3 region has 15 residues. The CDR3 loop reads CASSQEPGGNEKLFF. The CDR3 DNA reads as TGCGCCAGCAGCCAAGAACCGGGGGGGAATGAAAAACTGTTTTTT.

This chain uses TRBV6-5 with TRBJ2-7; weak D call: TRBD1 (6 bases). The ends were cut back, 5 bases at V and 1 base at J, with 6 bases in the middle. Germline values: CDR1 MNHEY, CDR2 SVGAGI. CDR3 size: 12 residues. The CDR3 spells CASSRGSYEQYF. CDR3 in DNA: TGTGCCAGCAGTAGGGGGTCCTACGAGCAGTACTTC.

V is TRBV12-5 and J is TRBJ1-1, with D possibly matching TRBD1 (5 bases). CDR1 is LGHNT, CDR2 FRNRAP, per germline. V dropped 5 bases and J dropped 5 bases, with 12 bases sitting between them. The CDR3 extends over 13 amino acids. CDR3 sequence (DNA): TGTGCTAGTGGTATAGGGGTGTTTACTGAAGCTTTCTTT. This gives the protein CASGIGVFTEAFF.

Details on this clone: This may be a read error, as it is one base from a much larger clone. The genes are TRBV11-3 and TRBJ2-7, with 8 bases matching TRBD1. After removal of 5 bases from V and 6 bases from J, the junction contained 0 bases not matched to a gene. Germline CDR1 reads SGHNT; CDR2 reads YENEEA. The CDR3 is 11 amino acids. CDR3 bases: TGTGCCAGCAGCCAGGGGGCCGAGCAGTACTTC. It yields the protein CASSQGAEQYF.

This clone has a handful of counts. DNA of the CDR3: TGTGCCAGCAGCCTGGGGACTAGCGGGGCCGAGCAGTACTTC. Amino acid sequence: CASSLGTSGAEQYF. The rearrangement links TRBV5-4 to TRBJ2-7, with TRBD2 matching 13 bases. Germline values: CDR1 SGHNT, CDR2 YYREEE (reference sequence). The CDR3 has 14 residues. Trimming cost V 4 bases and J 6 bases; bases outside gene matches: 4.

V gene TRBV19 combines with J gene TRBJ2-4, with D perhaps TRBD1 (6 bases). The CDR3 is 18 residues long. Trimming cost V 0 bases and J 5 bases, with 20 bases left between them. CDR1 and CDR2 (germline): LNHDA, SQIVND (reference sequence). In DNA, the CDR3 is TGTGCCAGTAGTATAGATCCGGACAGCCCACCCTTAGAAAACATTCAGTACTTC. Translated, it gives CASSIDPDSPPLENIQYF.

The rearrangement joins TRBV9 to TRBJ1-3; D unclear. In germline, CDR1 is SGDLS, CDR2 YYNGEE. The CDR3 spans 15 residues. V was clipped by 2 bases and J by 8 bases, with 17 bases between them. This CDR3 reads CASSVEGQPQDTIYF. The CDR3 nucleotides read TGTGCCAGCAGCGTCGAGGGTCAGCCCCAGGACACCATATATTTT.

The rearrangement uses TRBV7-2 and TRBJ2-7, with 14 bases aligning to TRBD2. From germline, CDR1 is SGHTA and CDR2 FQGNSA. Losses at the gene ends were 1 base for V and 3 bases for J; bases not matched to a gene: 5. The CDR3 totals 17 residues. CDR3 sequence (DNA): TGTGCCAGCAGCTTAGGAGGACTAGCGGGAGGATACTACGAGCAGTACTTC. The encoded protein is CASSLGGLAGGYYEQYF.

This sequence joins TRBV28 and TRBJ1-4; D gene uncertain. The CDR3 spans 15 residues. The V and J ends lost 2 bases and 3 bases respectively, with 10 bases between them. Looked up from germline, CDR1 is MDHEN and CDR2 is SYDVKM. CDR3: CASSLGGSANEKLFF. The CDR3 bases are TGTGCCAGCAGTTTAGGCGGTTCGGCTAATGAAAAACTGTTTTTT.

This clone is a singleton in its sample. The chain links TRBV18 to TRBJ2-1; a weak D match, TRBD2 (5 bases). Trimming stripped 3 bases from V and 0 bases from J, with 12 bases between. The CDR3 has 16 residues. The V gene's germline CDR1 is KGHSH and CDR2 LQKENI. The CDR3 bases are TGTGCCAGCTCACCCCTTGGGGAGAGCTCCTACAATGAGCAGTTCTTC. Residues: CASSPLGESSYNEQFF.

J is TRBJ2-7 and V is TRBV11-2; D perhaps matches TRBD2 (7 bases). Germline assignment: CDR1 SGHAT and CDR2 FQNNGV. The CDR3 has 12 residues. Trimming cost V 6 bases and J 6 bases, with 12 bases left between them. This CDR3 reads CASREGGLEQYF. CDR3 nucleotides: TGTGCCAGCAGGGAGGGGGGGCTCGAGCAGTACTTC.

V gene TRBV19 combines with J gene TRBJ2-7; 7 bases map to TRBD1. The CDR3 runs to 14 residues. The V gene end was trimmed by 7 bases and the J gene end by 7 bases; junction bases not matched to a gene: 13. CDR1 is LNHDA and CDR2 is SQIVND in the germline V gene (reference sequence). The CDR3 nucleotides are TGTGCCAGTAAGGAATCACAGGGGCTACGAGAGCAGTACTTC. Translated: CASKESQGLREQYF.

The rearrangement uses TRBV27 and TRBJ2-1, with D uncertain. V shed 0 bases and J shed 7 bases, with 4 bases lying between them. This CDR3 has 12 residues. Germline V gene sequence: CDR1 MNHEY, CDR2 SMNVEV (reference sequence). The CDR3 sequence is CASSLSRNEQFF. DNA for the CDR3: TGTGCCAGCAGTTTATCCCGGAATGAGCAGTTCTTC.